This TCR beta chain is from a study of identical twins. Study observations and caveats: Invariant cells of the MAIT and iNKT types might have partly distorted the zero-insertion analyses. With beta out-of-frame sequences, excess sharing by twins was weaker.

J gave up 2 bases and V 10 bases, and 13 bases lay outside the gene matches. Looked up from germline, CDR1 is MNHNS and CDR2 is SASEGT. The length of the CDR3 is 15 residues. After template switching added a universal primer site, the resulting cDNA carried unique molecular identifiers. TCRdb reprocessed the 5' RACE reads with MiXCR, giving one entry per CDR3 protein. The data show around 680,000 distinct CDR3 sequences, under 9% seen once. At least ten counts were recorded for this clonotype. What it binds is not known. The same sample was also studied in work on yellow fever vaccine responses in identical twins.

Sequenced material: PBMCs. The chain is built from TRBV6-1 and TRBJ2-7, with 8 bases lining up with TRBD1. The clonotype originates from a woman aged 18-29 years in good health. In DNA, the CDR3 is TGTGCCACCCATGAACCGGGACAGGCCCCCTACGAGCAGTACTTC. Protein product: CATHEPGQAPYEQYF.